This T cell receptor (beta chain) was observed in a study of CD4 T cells in relation to SARS-CoV-2 and coronaviruses. Overall study context: PBMCs were cultured with antigen for over nine days before TCR beta sequencing.

V gave up 9 bases and J gave up 5 bases, with 17 bases separating them. Germline-derived CDR1 and CDR2 are SNHLY and FYNNEI. This CDR3 region has 13 residues. Produced via immunoSEQ multiplex PCR; TCRdb's table is partial and in-frame only. This table holds some 21,000 clones, 74% found once. Unexposed donor CD4+ T cells date from 2011-2018, before the COVID-19 pandemic. CD4+ T cells were isolated from the cells after about 11 days of culture. Cells permitting, SARS-CoV-2 S/N and four cold-coronavirus spikes were tested on unexposed-donor CD4+ T cells. As to this clone: Its specificity is not known.

The chain uses TRBV2 and TRBJ2-7, with TRBD2 as a possible D gene (7 bases). Sequenced: CD4+ T cells from PBMCs, cultured in vitro. The clonotype was recovered from a human donor in good health. This chain's CDR3 is CARGGGGAHEQYF. The CDR3 nucleotides are TGTGCCAGAGGGGGAGGGGGGGCCCACGAGCAGTACTTC.